This paragraph covers one TCR beta chain sequence. Its specificity is not known. The V gene's germline CDR1 is SNHLY and CDR2 FYNNEI. The CDR3 length is 13 residues. Trimming took 6 bases from V and 7 from J; bases not matched to a gene: 5. The entry originates in a study of shared clonotypes between healthy human individuals. Profiling relied on immunoSEQ multiplex PCR, and the TCRdb table lists in-frame clones only, not all of them. In the table there are 800,000 to 1,200,000 clones, around 78% of which are singletons. Study-level points and caveats: Roughly 5% was the fraction of naive CD4 clonotypes found shared across four donors.

The chain uses TRBV2 and TRBJ2-5, with 10 positions matching TRBD1. The material sequenced was memory CD4+ T cells from PBMCs. Subset of the sample: CD45RA-negative fraction. The TCR was taken from a man aged 18 to 30 in good health. Some clones in this sample may be carry-over from other donors' samples. In nucleotides, the CDR3 is TGTGCCAGCAGGGGGACAGGGGACGGGACCCAGTACTTC. Protein: CASRGTGDGTQYF.